The 21 T cell receptor beta chains reported below all come from one sample, sequenced in a study of blood T cell repertoires in COVID-19. Sequencing was performed with immunoSEQ multiplex PCR; in TCRdb, only in-frame clones are kept and a portion is missing. The profile shows tens of thousands of clones, over 75% of them singletons. The sample was peripheral blood. All receptors derive from an elderly woman with active or convalescent COVID-19.

The rearrangement links TRBV7-3 to TRBJ2-3, with D unclear. Trimming shortened V by 2 bases and J by 4 bases, and 7 bases separated the two germline ends. CDR1 is SGHTA and CDR2 is FQGTGA in the germline V gene. The CDR3 extends over 13 amino acids. The CDR3 coding sequence is TGTGCCAGCAGCTTATCCAGGTCAGATACGCAGTATTTT. Translating it yields CASSLSRSDTQYF.

The J gene is TRBJ2-1, the V gene TRBV10-3; the D gene is possibly TRBD2 (5 bases). Germline V gene data show CDR1 as ENHRY and CDR2 as SYGVKD. V dropped 3 bases and J dropped 5 bases, with 8 bases sitting between them. The CDR3 runs 13 residues. The CDR3 reads CAISESADNEQFF. The CDR3 DNA reads TGTGCCATCAGTGAATCAGCGGACAATGAGCAGTTCTTC.

This chain connects TRBV10-3 to TRBJ2-1; 13 bases align to TRBD2. V was clipped by 8 bases and J by 7 bases; unmatched bases: 2. Looked up from germline, CDR1 is ENHRY and CDR2 is SYGVKD. The CDR3 sequence is 13 residues long. CDR3 sequence (DNA): TGTGCCATCGGACTAGCGGGGGCAAATGAGCAGTTCTTC. Translating gives CAIGLAGANEQFF.

J is TRBJ1-2 and V is TRBV5-1; D unresolved. The CDR3 extends over 13 amino acids. The V end was cut by 4 bases, the J end by 8 bases, with 15 bases between. The germline V gene has CDR1 SGHRS and CDR2 YFSETQ. The CDR3, as DNA: TGCGCCAGCAGCCCGGGCGGGGTCGGAGGCTACACCTTC. Amino acid sequence: CASSPGGVGGYTF.

The J gene is TRBJ2-5, the V gene TRBV10-3, with 7 positions matching TRBD2. V was clipped by 0 bases and J by 5 bases; unmatched bases: 12. Germline lookup yields CDR1 ENHRY and CDR2 SYGVKD. The CDR3 is 17 amino acids. DNA of the CDR3: TGTGCCATCAGTGAGTCGTATCAAATTGCGGGGGAGGAGACCCAGTACTTC. Its protein is CAISESYQIAGEETQYF.

This chain joins TRBV6-6 and TRBJ2-3; D possibly corresponds to TRBD1 (5 bases). Germline V gives CDR1 MNHNY, CDR2 SVGAGI (reference sequence). Trimming cost V 5 bases and J 4 bases, with 10 bases left between them. The CDR3 length is 13 residues. In DNA, the CDR3 is TGTGCCAGCAGTCTAGGGGTAGCAGATACGCAGTATTTT. It yields the protein CASSLGVADTQYF.

The chain is built from TRBV14 and TRBJ1-1; D is unresolved. The CDR3 contains 13 residues. Trimming shortened V by 0 bases and J by 5 bases, and 7 bases separated the two germline ends. Per germline, CDR1 SGHDN and CDR2 FVKESK. Here the CDR3 reads CASSQDTETEAFF. The CDR3 region has the DNA TGTGCCAGCAGCCAAGATACGGAGACTGAAGCTTTCTTT. Based on the CDR3 plus reference TRBV14 and TRBJ1-1, the full variable domain is EAGVTQFPSHSVIEKGQTVTLRCDPISGHDNLYWYRRVMGKEIKFLLHFVKESKQDESGMPNNRFLAERTGGTYSTLKVQPAELEDSGVYFCASSQDTETEAFFGQGTRLTVV.

There are a few counts of this clone. The V call is TRBV28, the J call TRBJ1-5; 7 positions agree with TRBD1. The V gene end was trimmed by 2 bases and the J gene end by 1 base; junction bases not matched to a gene: 2. There are 15 residues in the CDR3. Germline-derived CDR1 and CDR2 are MDHEN and SYDVKM. CDR3 region: CASSLPTGSNQPQHF. In DNA, the CDR3 is TGTGCCAGCAGTTTACCGACAGGGAGCAATCAGCCCCAGCATTTT.

This chain joins TRBV18 and TRBJ1-5; possibly TRBD1 for D (5 bases). V was shortened by 5 bases and J by 5 bases, with 10 bases between the two germline ends. The germline V gene encodes CDR1 KGHSH and CDR2 LQKENI. The CDR3 contains 13 residues. CDR3: CASSSGRDQPQHF. The CDR3 region has the DNA TGTGCCAGCTCATCAGGCAGGGATCAGCCCCAGCATTTT.

This chain joins TRBV13 and TRBJ1-1; D uncertain. Trimming pared 4 bases from V and 10 bases from J, leaving 13 bases between. This CDR3 has 12 amino acids. Germline V CDR1 and CDR2: PRHDT, FYEKMQ (reference sequence). This CDR3 reads CASSSGHPGAFF. The DNA for the CDR3 is TGTGCCAGCAGCTCTGGGCACCCCGGAGCTTTCTTT.

The chain joins TRBV5-5 to TRBJ1-2; no definite D call. The germline V gene encodes CDR1 SGHKS and CDR2 YYEKEE (reference sequence). The CDR3 contains 14 residues. Trimming stripped 2 bases from V and 4 bases from J, with 12 bases between. The CDR3 bases are TGTGCCAGCAGCTTCGTGGCGGGCGTCTATGGCTACACCTTC. This sequence encodes CASSFVAGVYGYTF. Looking up the rest from reference TRBV5-5 and TRBJ1-2 gives the full variable domain: DAGVTQSPTHLIKTRGQQVTLRCSPISGHKSVSWYQQVLGQGPQFIFQYYEKEERGRGNFPDRFSARQFPNYSSELNVNALLLGDSALYLCASSFVAGVYGYTFGSGTRLTVV.

In DNA, the CDR3 is TGTGCCAGCAGTTTAAGTAGCGCCGGGGAGCTGTTTTTT. This codes for CASSLSSAGELFF. V is TRBV12-3 or TRBV12-4 and J is TRBJ2-2, with D tentatively TRBD2 (5 bases). This CDR3 region has 13 residues. V lost 2 bases and J 6 bases, leaving 7 bases between the germline ends.

At least ten counts were recorded for this clone. The rearrangement uses TRBV6-5 and TRBJ1-2; D possibly corresponds to TRBD1 (5 bases). Germline V gives CDR1 MNHEY, CDR2 SVGAGI. This CDR3 contains 16 residues. V lost 2 bases, J lost 0 bases, and 13 bases lay in between. CDR3 nucleotides: TGTGCCAGCAGTTACGATCAGGGCGGACCTAACTATGGCTACACCTTC. It yields the protein CASSYDQGGPNYGYTF.

This sequence joins TRBV7-9 and TRBJ2-4, with a weak D call TRBD1 (5 bases). Per germline, CDR1 SEHNR and CDR2 FQNEAQ (reference sequence). The CDR3 contains 13 residues. Trimming cost V 7 bases and J 8 bases, with 15 bases left between them. The CDR3 protein is CASTYRKGDIQYF. Here the CDR3 DNA reads TGTGCCAGCACTTATCGGAAAGGGGACATTCAGTACTTC. The variable domain in full, completed from reference TRBV7-9 and TRBJ2-4, reads DTGVSQNPRHKITKRGQNVTFRCDPISEHNRLYWYRQTLGQGPEFLTYFQNEAQLEKSRLLSDRFSAERPKGSFSTLEIQRTEQGDSAMYLCASTYRKGDIQYFGAGTRLSVL.

This chain connects TRBV7-9 to TRBJ1-1, with TRBD1 matching 8 bases. The CDR3 is 15 residues long. The V gene end was trimmed by 5 bases and the J gene end by 0 bases; junction bases not matched to a gene: 5. CDR1 SEHNR and CDR2 FQNEAQ come from the germline V gene (reference sequence). The CDR3, as DNA: TGTGCCAGCAGCCTGGGGGGACAGGTGAACACTGAAGCTTTCTTT. Translated: CASSLGGQVNTEAFF.

In regard to this clone: One end of the junction is discordant with germline, which a read error may explain. The chain joins TRBV7-7 to TRBJ1-4; D not certain. This CDR3 has 13 amino acids. Germline V gene data show CDR1 as SSHAT and CDR2 as FNYEAQ (reference sequence). The CDR3 DNA is TGTGCTAGCAGCTTAGGGTCAGATGAAAAACTGTTTTTT. Translation gives CASSLGSDEKLFF.

The rearrangement links TRBV19 to TRBJ1-5, with D perhaps TRBD1 (5 bases). The CDR3 covers 13 residues. Germline V gene data show CDR1 as LNHDA and CDR2 as SQIVND (reference sequence). Trimming pared 9 bases from V and 7 bases from J, leaving 16 bases between. The CDR3 reads CAREGREEQPQHF. In DNA form, the CDR3 reads TGTGCCAGAGAGGGGAGGGAGGAACAGCCCCAGCATTTT.

The rearrangement joins TRBV4-3 to TRBJ2-1, with D perhaps TRBD1 (5 bases). Germline V gives CDR1 LGHNA, CDR2 YSLEER. The CDR3 covers 16 residues. V shed 3 bases and J shed 5 bases, with 17 bases lying between them. The CDR3 sequence is CASSHGPRRVNNEQFF. CDR3 DNA sequence: TGCGCCAGCAGCCACGGCCCACGCAGGGTAAACAATGAGCAGTTCTTC.

The rearrangement joins TRBV19 to TRBJ2-7; perhaps TRBD1 as D (6 bases). The CDR3 loop spans 13 amino acids. Per the germline V gene, CDR1 is LNHDA and CDR2 is SQIVND (reference sequence). V was clipped by 5 bases and J by 3 bases, with 11 bases between them. CDR3 loop: CASSLQGSYEQYF. Written as DNA, the CDR3 is TGTGCCAGTAGTTTACAGGGCAGCTACGAGCAGTACTTC.

The chain has TRBV19 and TRBJ1-5, with a weak D call TRBD1 (5 bases). CDR3 length: 14 residues. V gave up 6 bases and J gave up 7 bases, with 16 bases separating them. Germline loops: CDR1 LNHDA, CDR2 SQIVND (reference sequence). CDR3 in amino acids: CASRPPAGGQPQHF. The CDR3, as DNA: TGTGCCAGTAGGCCGCCTGCGGGGGGACAGCCCCAGCATTTT. Looking up the rest from reference TRBV19 and TRBJ1-5 gives the full variable domain: DGGITQSPKYLFRKEGQNVTLSCEQNLNHDAMYWYRQDPGQGLRLIYYSQIVNDFQKGDIAEGYSVSREKKESFPLTVTSAQKNPTAFYLCASRPPAGGQPQHFGDGTRLSIL.

This rearrangement joins TRBV20-1 to TRBJ1-5; the D gene is possibly TRBD1 (5 bases). This CDR3 has 14 residues. V was shortened by 3 bases and J by 5 bases, with 14 bases between the two germline ends. The V gene's germline CDR1 is DFQATT and CDR2 SNEGSKA (reference sequence). CDR3 DNA: TGCAGTGCTAGTTCCTGGGGGGAGCATCAGCCCCAGCATTTT. Its protein is CSASSWGEHQPQHF.